The TCR beta chain described here comes from a study of blood T cells in healthy people across ages. It was about 9.4 milliliters of peripheral blood that were drawn from each donor. Combining a sample-barcoded 5' primer with a J-beta primer mix, a second PCR ran for roughly 7 to 12 cycles. TCRdb called the 5' RACE reads again in MiXCR, with one record for every CDR3 protein. The sample carries about 930,000 distinct CDR3 sequences, 25% to 30% recorded once. CDR3 length equals 15 residues. Germline V gene data show CDR1 as SGHTA and CDR2 as FQGNSA. The same data also went into a second study, on T cells of mothers and their children.

This rearrangement joins TRBV7-2 to TRBJ2-4; 7 positions agree with TRBD1. The better agreement between TRBJ2-7 and the DNA end casts doubt on the J call. The sequence was collected from a woman aged 40 to 55 in good health. Sequencing used blood. The DNA of the CDR3 is TGTGCCAGCAGCACGGAGACGACAGGGATCTACGAGCAGTACTTC. It specifies CASSTETTGIYEQYF.